What follows are 27 T cell receptor beta chains derived from one specimen sequenced in a study of shared clonotypes between healthy human individuals. The assay was immunoSEQ multiplex PCR, and TCRdb's table has in-frame clones only and misses some. The table lists roughly 1 million clones, 75% to 85% of them singletons. Input material: memory CD4+ T cells from PBMCs. Subset meaning: CD45RA-negative fraction. The source is a man aged 18 to 30 in good health. Some clones in this sample may be carry-over from other donors' samples.

The rearrangement links TRBV28 to TRBJ2-2; D is undetermined. Germline V gives CDR1 MDHEN, CDR2 SYDVKM. The CDR3 contains 14 residues. Trimming cost V 5 bases and J 4 bases, with 11 bases left between them. Here the CDR3 DNA reads TGTGCCAGCAGTCCTGCATGGCCCACCGGGGAGCTGTTTTTT. Protein: CASSPAWPTGELFF.

The chain carries TRBV29-1 and TRBJ2-3; D unclear. This CDR3 spans 13 amino acids. The V end was cut by 5 bases, the J end by 4 bases, with 13 bases between. The germline V gene has CDR1 SQVTM and CDR2 ANQGSEA. The CDR3 DNA follows: TGCAGCGTTTTGTCCATGGGGTCAGATACGCAGTATTTT. Translated, it gives CSVLSMGSDTQYF.

This sequence joins TRBV4-2 and TRBJ2-1; a weak D match, TRBD1 (6 bases). Trimming removed 0 bases from V and 10 bases from J, with 19 bases in between. The germline gives CDR1 LGHNA, CDR2 YNFKEQ. This CDR3 has 16 residues. CDR3 DNA sequence: TGTGCCAGCAGCCAAGATAGGCCAGGGGCTCGGGGCGAGCAGTTCTTC. This translates into CASSQDRPGARGEQFF.

The chain combines TRBV4-3 with TRBJ2-1; tentative D call: TRBD2 (5 bases). Germline values: CDR1 LGHNA, CDR2 YSLEER. CDR3 length equals 13 residues. The germline V and J ends were trimmed by 0 bases and 7 bases, with 7 bases remaining between them. The CDR3 loop reads CASSQEPGNEQFF. CDR3 nucleotide sequence: TGCGCCAGCAGCCAAGAACCGGGAAATGAGCAGTTCTTC.

This chain joins TRBV6-5 and TRBJ1-3; D unresolved. The CDR3 runs to 15 residues. Trimming shortened V by 0 bases and J by 2 bases, and 8 bases separated the two germline ends. From germline, CDR1 is MNHEY and CDR2 SVGAGI. The chain's CDR3 is CASSYSIQPGNTIYF. The CDR3 DNA reads TGTGCCAGCAGTTACTCGATTCAGCCTGGAAACACCATATATTTT.

This clone was seen many times. The genes are TRBV27 and TRBJ1-6; the match to TRBD1 covers 7 bases. Germline V gene data show CDR1 as MNHEY and CDR2 as SMNVEV (reference sequence). The ends lost 4 bases at V and 9 bases at J; junction bases unmatched: 6. This CDR3 contains 14 residues. CDR3 DNA sequence: TGTGCCAGCAGTTCAACAGGGGATGGTTCACCCCTCCACTTT. It is translated as CASSSTGDGSPLHF.

This chain links TRBV12-2 with TRBJ2-5; TRBD2 is the table's D call and was not checked against the DNA. TRBV12-2 has pseudogene status. This CDR3 is 17 amino acids long. Here the CDR3 reads CASRLVVGLAGQETQYF. The CDR3 region has the DNA TGTGCAAGTCGCTTAGTAGTCGGCCTAGCGGGCCAAGAGACCCAGTACTTC.

V is TRBV4-1 and J is TRBJ2-1, with D maybe TRBD1 (6 bases). Germline CDR1 MGHRA, CDR2 YSYEKL. V gave up 5 bases and J gave up 2 bases, with 13 bases separating them. This CDR3 spans 15 amino acids. The CDR3 here is CASSYPGHPYNEQFF. As DNA, the CDR3 is TGCGCCAGCAGCTACCCGGGACACCCCTACAATGAGCAGTTCTTC.

A note on this clone: A single base separates this from a much larger clone, so it may be a read error. The genes are TRBV14 and TRBJ2-1; 12 bases line up with TRBD2. The CDR3 runs to 20 residues. The germline V gene has CDR1 SGHDN and CDR2 FVKESK. Trimming removed 3 bases from V and 0 bases from J; junction bases left unmatched: 12. The CDR3 bases are TGTGCCAGCAGCCAGAGGCTGGGACTAGCGGGCCTCAGCTCCTACAATGAGCAGTTCTTC. Amino acids: CASSQRLGLAGLSSYNEQFF.

This clone turned up a few times. The chain carries TRBV7-2 and TRBJ2-5, with D unresolved. CDR3 length equals 13 residues. From germline, CDR1 is SGHTA and CDR2 FQGNSA. With 5 bases removed from V and 4 bases from J, the gap between germline ends came to 11 bases. The DNA of the CDR3 is TGTGCCAGCAGCCCCCGCGCCACAGAGACCCAGTACTTC. As protein: CASSPRATETQYF.

The chain has TRBV2 and TRBJ2-5; D call uncertain. Germline-derived CDR1 and CDR2 are SNHLY and FYNNEI. V was clipped by 10 bases and J by 0 bases, with 6 bases between them. CDR3 size: 11 residues. The CDR3 here is CATAYQETQYF. CDR3 bases: TGTGCCACCGCGTACCAAGAGACCCAGTACTTC.

The rearrangement links TRBV7-3 to TRBJ1-1, with 9 nucleotides matching TRBD1. The CDR3 has 16 residues. The V gene end was trimmed by 5 bases and the J gene end by 1 base; junction bases not matched to a gene: 8. Germline V lookup: CDR1 SGHTA, CDR2 FQGTGA. The CDR3 DNA reads as TGTGCCAGCAGCCCCACCGGGACAGGGACGAACACTGAAGCTTTCTTT. Protein product: CASSPTGTGTNTEAFF.

V usage is TRBV29-1 and J usage is TRBJ1-3; D gene ambiguous. Trimming stripped 4 bases from V and 5 bases from J, with 12 bases between. This CDR3 region has 13 residues. CDR1 and CDR2 (germline): SQVTM, ANQGSEA. CDR3 amino acids: CSVVPGSRNTIYF. The CDR3 DNA sequence: TGCAGCGTTGTTCCGGGCAGTCGAAACACCATATATTTT.

This clone was counted a single time. J is TRBJ2-1 and V is TRBV28, with D possibly being TRBD1 (6 bases). Germline-derived CDR1 and CDR2 are MDHEN and SYDVKM. With 5 bases removed from V and 7 bases from J, the gap between germline ends came to 15 bases. This CDR3 region has 14 residues. For the CDR3, the DNA is TGTGCCAGCAGTGAAGGACAGCCTTTTAATGAGCAGTTCTTC. Its protein is CASSEGQPFNEQFF.

The chain combines TRBV10-3 with TRBJ2-2; 12 bases fit TRBD1. In germline, CDR1 is ENHRY, CDR2 SYGVKD. This CDR3 is 18 amino acids long. V was pared by 6 bases and J by 3 bases, with 11 bases of the junction left unmatched. The CDR3 bases are TGTGCCATCAGGTCCCGGGACAGGGGGCAACTGGACACCGGGGAGCTGTTTTTT. Protein product: CAIRSRDRGQLDTGELFF.

This chain joins TRBV29-1 and TRBJ2-5; 8 nucleotides align to TRBD1. The CDR3 extends over 13 amino acids. Germline loops: CDR1 SQVTM, CDR2 ANQGSEA. J lost 1 base, V lost 6 bases, and 4 bases had no gene match. For the CDR3, the DNA is TGCAGCGTGTTCGACAGGGGCCAAGAGACCCAGTACTTC. This translates into CSVFDRGQETQYF.

V usage is TRBV7-6 and J usage is TRBJ1-1, with D possibly being TRBD1 (5 bases). The CDR3 contains 13 residues. The V end lost 1 base, the J end lost 5 bases, and 8 bases lay between the germline ends. Germline loops: CDR1 SGHVS, CDR2 FNYEAQ. The CDR3 loop is CASSLGGRTEAFF. DNA for the CDR3: TGTGCCAGCAGCTTAGGGGGCAGGACTGAAGCTTTCTTT.

This chain uses TRBV5-3 with TRBJ2-4; 12 bases match TRBD2. TRBV5-3 is identified as an open reading frame with a role that is uncertain. The CDR3 length is 15 residues. Trimming at V came to 5 bases and at J to 15 bases, leaving 15 bases not matched to a gene. The CDR3 DNA reads as TGTGCCAGAAGGCTTTTTGGACTAGCGGGATGGTTGCGGTACTTC. Protein: CARRLFGLAGWLRYF.

The rearrangement joins TRBV5-1 to TRBJ2-7; no clear D gene. This CDR3 contains 15 residues. With 7 bases removed from V and 3 bases from J, the gap between germline ends came to 20 bases. In germline, CDR1 is SGHRS, CDR2 YFSETQ. The CDR3 nucleotides read TGCGCCAGCTCAACCCCAGGCTCTCCAATCTACGAGCAGTACTTC. Encoded protein: CASSTPGSPIYEQYF.

The chain couples TRBV29-1 to TRBJ1-2; TRBD1 aligns across 11 bases. This CDR3 has 15 residues. V shed 6 bases and J 3 bases; nucleotides not matched to a gene: 9. Per the germline V gene, CDR1 is SQVTM and CDR2 is ANQGSEA. The CDR3 sequence: CSVSIPGQGDYGYTF. The DNA for the CDR3 is TGCAGCGTCTCAATACCGGGACAGGGGGACTATGGCTACACCTTC. Using reference TRBV29-1 and TRBJ1-2 for the parts outside the CDR3, the full variable domain is SAVISQKPSRDICQRGTSLTIQCQVDSQVTMMFWYRQQPGQSLTLIATANQGSEATYESGFVIDKFPISRPNLTFSTLTVSNMSPEDSSIYLCSVSIPGQGDYGYTFGSGTRLTVV.

This clone showed up many times. Additional DNA sequences in this sample encode the identical CDR3. The chain recombines TRBV19 with TRBJ2-6; 7 bases line up with TRBD1. CDR1 is LNHDA and CDR2 is SQIVND in the germline V gene (reference sequence). CDR3 size: 15 residues. The ends lost 6 bases at V and 1 base at J; junction bases unmatched: 3. CDR3 protein: CASRHRGSGANVLTF. The CDR3 nucleotides are TGTGCCAGTAGGCACAGGGGATCTGGGGCCAACGTCCTGACTTTC.

The table lists this clone with a few counts. The chain joins TRBV7-3 to TRBJ1-1; D not resolved. V lost 3 bases and J 0 bases, leaving 8 bases between the germline ends. Germline V CDR1 and CDR2: SGHTA, FQGTGA. There are 14 residues in the CDR3. This CDR3 is CASSLGNMNTEAFF. DNA for the CDR3: TGTGCCAGCAGCTTGGGGAATATGAACACTGAAGCTTTCTTT. The full variable domain, completed using reference TRBV7-3 and TRBJ1-1, is GAGVSQTPSNKVTEKGKYVELRCDPISGHTALYWYRQSLGQGPEFLIYFQGTGAADDSGLPNDRFFAVRPEGSVSTLKIQRTERGDSAVYLCASSLGNMNTEAFFGQGTRLTVV.

This rearrangement joins TRBV2 to TRBJ2-7, with a tentative D call TRBD1 (6 bases). V lost 6 bases, J lost 1 base, and 13 bases lay in between. The CDR3 extends over 14 amino acids. CDR1 is SNHLY, CDR2 FYNNEI, per germline. The CDR3 here is CASRLGGNSYEQYF. Here the CDR3 DNA reads TGTGCCAGCAGATTAGGGGGTAATTCCTACGAGCAGTACTTC.

This clone was picked up a small number of times. The chain uses TRBV5-1 and TRBJ1-1; unclear D gene. CDR3 size: 11 residues. The V gene lost 5 bases and the J gene lost 3 bases, with 5 bases spanning the gap. CDR1 and CDR2 from the germline V gene are SGHRS and YFSETQ. The CDR3 is CASRFDTEAFF. The CDR3 coding sequence is TGCGCCAGCAGATTTGACACTGAAGCTTTCTTT.

This sequence joins TRBV28 and TRBJ2-5; 10 bases are shared with TRBD2. From germline, CDR1 is MDHEN and CDR2 SYDVKM. Trimming at V came to 2 bases and at J to 5 bases, leaving 8 bases not matched to a gene. The CDR3 runs 16 residues. The CDR3 sequence: CASSLGLAEGRETQYF. The CDR3 nucleotides read TGTGCCAGCAGTTTAGGACTAGCGGAGGGCCGGGAGACCCAGTACTTC.

The V gene is TRBV4-2, the J gene TRBJ1-1, with D hard to call. The CDR3 has 15 amino acids. Trimming removed 1 base from V and 1 base from J, with 10 bases in between. Germline V gene sequence: CDR1 LGHNA, CDR2 YNFKEQ. In DNA form, the CDR3 reads TGTGCCAGCAGCCAAGGGCCCCACACGAACACTGAAGCTTTCTTT. It is translated as CASSQGPHTNTEAFF.

V usage is TRBV19 and J usage is TRBJ2-7; unclear D gene. Trimming removed 3 bases from V and 5 bases from J, with 11 bases in between. CDR1 is LNHDA, CDR2 SQIVND, per germline (reference sequence). This CDR3 comprises 13 residues. The CDR3 is CASSMGFPDEQYF. As DNA, the CDR3 is TGTGCCAGTAGTATGGGGTTCCCGGACGAGCAGTACTTC.